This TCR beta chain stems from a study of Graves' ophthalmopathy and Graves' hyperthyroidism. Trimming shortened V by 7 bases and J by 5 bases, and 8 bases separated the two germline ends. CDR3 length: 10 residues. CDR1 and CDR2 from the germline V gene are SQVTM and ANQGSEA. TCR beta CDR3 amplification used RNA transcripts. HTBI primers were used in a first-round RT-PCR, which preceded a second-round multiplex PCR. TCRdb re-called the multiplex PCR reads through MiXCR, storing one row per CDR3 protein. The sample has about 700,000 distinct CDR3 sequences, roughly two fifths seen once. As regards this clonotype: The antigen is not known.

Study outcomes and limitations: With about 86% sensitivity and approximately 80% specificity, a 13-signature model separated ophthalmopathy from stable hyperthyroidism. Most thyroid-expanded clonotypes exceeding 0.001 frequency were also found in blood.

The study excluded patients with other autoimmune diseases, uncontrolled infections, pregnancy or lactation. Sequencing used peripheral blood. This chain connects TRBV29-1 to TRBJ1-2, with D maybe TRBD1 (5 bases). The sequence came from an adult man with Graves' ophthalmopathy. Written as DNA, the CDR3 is TGCAGCGCAGGGTCGTATGGCTACACCTTC. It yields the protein CSAGSYGYTF. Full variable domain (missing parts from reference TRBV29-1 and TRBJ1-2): SAVISQKPSRDICQRGTSLTIQCQVDSQVTMMFWYRQQPGQSLTLIATANQGSEATYESGFVIDKFPISRPNLTFSTLTVSNMSPEDSSIYLCSAGSYGYTFGSGTRLTVV.